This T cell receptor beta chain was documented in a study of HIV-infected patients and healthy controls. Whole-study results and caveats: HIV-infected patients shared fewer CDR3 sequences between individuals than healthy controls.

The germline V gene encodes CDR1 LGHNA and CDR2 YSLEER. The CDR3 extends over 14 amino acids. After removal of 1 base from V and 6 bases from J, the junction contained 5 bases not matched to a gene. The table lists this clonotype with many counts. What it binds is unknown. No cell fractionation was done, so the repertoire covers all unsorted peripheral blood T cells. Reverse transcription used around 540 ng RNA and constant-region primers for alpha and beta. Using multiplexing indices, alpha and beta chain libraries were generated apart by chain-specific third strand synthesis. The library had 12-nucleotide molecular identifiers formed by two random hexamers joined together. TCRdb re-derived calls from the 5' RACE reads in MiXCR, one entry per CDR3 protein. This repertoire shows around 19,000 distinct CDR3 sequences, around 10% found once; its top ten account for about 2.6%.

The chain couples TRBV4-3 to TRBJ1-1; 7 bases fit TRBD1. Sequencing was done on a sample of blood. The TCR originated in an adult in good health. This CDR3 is CASSQGQGWAEAFF. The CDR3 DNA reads TGCGCCAGCAGCCAAGGACAGGGATGGGCTGAAGCTTTCTTT.